This T cell receptor (beta chain) was documented in a study of cytomegalovirus exposure and HLA in healthy donors (dated by TCRdb to about 2017). Broadly, across the study: The 500 to 700 repertoires of the first cohort and the roughly 110 validation repertoires were produced on the same platform, according to a later analysis. The study aimed to test whether cataloging public T cell receptors could reveal signatures of past pathogen exposure. A separate validation cohort of about 110 different subjects was used in addition to the 666-subject first cohort. The study combined high-throughput TCR immunosequencing, statistical association of individual TCRs with disease status, and machine learning to predict cytomegalovirus infection status. What the authors observed across the whole study: It was suggested by the authors that the approach could potentially be generalized to other disease states and immunological phenotypes. A later analysis lacked HLA typing for the validation cohort, so it scored co-occurrence in that cohort across all 110 or so repertoires. The study gave a list of 150 to 200 TCR beta chains associated with cytomegalovirus. A few of the identified cytomegalovirus-associated TCR beta chains were confirmed in vitro to be specific for cytomegalovirus antigens. Most TCR sequences were seen in very few donors, while some public TCRs were found in many individuals. Of the cluster scores, approximately 95% were above 0 in a later analysis, which found that TCRs clustered in the first cohort also tended to co-occur in the 120 validation repertoires. The classifier was reported to diagnose cytomegalovirus status with high specificity and sensitivity in both the original and validation cohorts.

Library construction relied on the immunoSEQ multiplex PCR assay. The authors' pipeline ran thus. A statistical classification framework was built for diagnosing cytomegalovirus status from the catalog of TCR beta chain sequences. TCRdb took this table from immuneACCESS and kept in-frame rearrangements with V and J called. Such tables lack part of the clones; where checked against another copy, unresolved V genes explain under half of the gap, and the rest is unexplained. V, J and clone size were drawn from that table, and D and trimming were deduced from the DNA. The sample data list some 330,000 clones, and 80% to 90% of these were observed just once. The ten most abundant clones make up under 0.85% of the sample. As regards this clone: Its antigen has not been determined. No base-level quality is on record; no much larger clone is a single base apart.

Reading the germline V gene (reference sequence) gives CDR1 LNHDA and CDR2 SQIVND. The junction carries 4 bases between V and J, which are trimmed by 1 base and 0 bases respectively. The CDR3 starts with the cysteine, ends with the phenylalanine, and has 14 residues. Only the CDR3 part of the read is kept: 42 bases, read in frame from the first base. Separate from the roughly 650-subject first cohort, the validation cohort of 120 subjects was the group to which the donors belonged. The receptor was derived from a woman younger than 35 in good health and CMV-seronegative. What was sequenced was PBMCs. The rearrangement joined TRBV19 to TRBJ1-3; the D gene cannot be resolved reliably. The DNA sequence follows: TGTGCCAGTAGTATAGGTCTCTCTGGAAACACCATATATTTT. Protein translation: CASSIGLSGNTIYF. When the CDR3 is completed using the reference TRBV19 and TRBJ1-3 genes on either side, the full variable domain is DGGITQSPKYLFRKEGQNVTLSCEQNLNHDAMYWYRQDPGQGLRLIYYSQIVNDFQKGDIAEGYSVSREKKESFPLTVTSAQKNPTAFYLCASSIGLSGNTIYFGEGSWLTVV.